This TCR beta chain was obtained from a study of post-analysis software for immune sequencing data. Overall study findings and caveats: TRBV segments more frequent in patients than in controls numbered roughly 5 and included TRBV5-6, TRBV5-1 and TRBV20-1.

A note on this clonotype: The antigen remains unidentified.

V shed 5 bases and J shed 5 bases, with 15 bases lying between them. This CDR3 is 14 amino acids long. Germline V CDR1 and CDR2: SEHNR, FQNEAQ (reference sequence). Built from TCR beta cDNA, the libraries had unique molecular identifiers in them. TCRdb fed the PCR reads into MiXCR, producing one record per CDR3 protein. This table has approximately 250,000 distinct CDR3 sequences, just over 35% appearing once. This clonotype was sampled from a girl between 5 and 17 years old with multiple sclerosis. The chain employs TRBV7-9 and TRBJ2-5, with D perhaps matching TRBD2 (6 bases). Sequences were obtained from blood. CDR3 amino acids: CASSRPPRGETQYF. The CDR3 DNA reads TGTGCCAGCAGCCGCCCCCCACGGGGGGAGACCCAGTACTTC. The full variable domain, rest sourced from reference TRBV7-9 and TRBJ2-5, is DTGVSQNPRHKITKRGQNVTFRCDPISEHNRLYWYRQTLGQGPEFLTYFQNEAQLEKSRLLSDRFSAERPKGSFSTLEIQRTEQGDSAMYLCASSRPPRGETQYFGPGTRLLVL.